These T cell receptor beta chains were read from a single sample in a study of beta chain features in type 1 diabetes. TCRdb keeps only in-frame clones here, not all; method: immunoSEQ multiplex PCR. The sample contains under 550,000 clones, over 10% of which appear only once. The sample was naive CD4+ T cells from blood. Receptors originate from a woman aged 18-29 years in good health. The CDR3 runs from the conserved cysteine through the conserved F or W. The D gene is left open where the match is weak. Expanded clones are given a class, and other clones once, few, many or no size at all.

d_call,j_call,clone_size,v_call,cdr3_nt,cdr3_aa
NA,TRBJ1-2,NA,TRBV2,TGTGCCAGCAGTGTACAGAATAACTATGGCTACACCTTC,CASSVQNNYGYTF
TRBD2,TRBJ2-1,few,TRBV5-1,TGCGCCAGCAGCTTGGCTAGCGGGAGGGCTGAGCAGTTCTTC,CASSLASGRAEQFF
NA,TRBJ2-5,NA,TRBV7-6,TGTGCCAGCAGCTTAGCGGGATTGGAGACCCAGTACTTC,CASSLAGLETQYF
NA,TRBJ1-5,NA,TRBV25-1,TGTGCCAGCAGTGCCGAATATAGCAATCAGCCCCAGCATTTT,CASSAEYSNQPQHF
NA,TRBJ2-5,NA,TRBV6-6,TGTGCCAGCAGAAGAACGACAGGACGAGAGACCCAGTACTTC,CASRRTTGRETQYF
NA,TRBJ1-2,NA,TRBV19,TGTGCCAGTATCGGGGGCAGTGGCTACACCTTC,CASIGGSGYTF
NA,TRBJ2-6,few,TRBV5-1,TGCGCCAGCAGCTCGCCCGCAGATGGGGCCAACGTCCTGACTTTC,CASSSPADGANVLTF
TRBD1,TRBJ2-1,NA,TRBV19,TGTGCCAGTAGTTACAGGGACAGGGGTAAAAATGAGCAGTTCTTC,CASSYRDRGKNEQFF
TRBD1,TRBJ2-4,few,TRBV2,TGTGCCAGCACTGTATTAGGACAGGGTGAGCGGTACTTC,CASTVLGQGERYF
TRBD2,TRBJ2-1,NA,TRBV5-1,TGCGCCAGCAGCTTGGTTCTAGCGGGAGATCGGAATGAGCAGTTCTTC,CASSLVLAGDRNEQFF
NA,TRBJ2-7,NA,TRBV7-6,TGTGCCAGCAGCTTAAGGCAGGACTACGAGCAGTACTTC,CASSLRQDYEQYF
NA,TRBJ1-2,few,TRBV4-1,TGCGCCAGCAGCCAACCGGGGCGGTCTAACTATGGCTACACCTTC,CASSQPGRSNYGYTF
TRBD1,TRBJ2-7,NA,TRBV29-1,TGCAGCGTGGACAGGGCCAACGAGCAGTACTTC,CSVDRANEQYF
TRBD1,TRBJ1-1,NA,TRBV25-1,TGTGCCAGCAGTGAATCCGACGGGACAGGAGGTACTGAAGCTTTCTTT,CASSESDGTGGTEAFF
NA,TRBJ2-7,NA,TRBV7-8,TGTGCCAGCAGCAGCCTTAGCTACGAGCAGTACTTC,CASSSLSYEQYF
TRBD1,TRBJ2-1,few,TRBV5-4,TGTGCCAGCAGCTTGATGGACAGGGTATTCGGCAATGAGCAGTTCTTC,CASSLMDRVFGNEQFF
TRBD2,TRBJ2-5,NA,TRBV19,TGTGCCAGTAGAAGAACTAGCGGGGCCCAAGAGACCCAGTACTTC,CASRRTSGAQETQYF
NA,TRBJ1-1,many,TRBV30,TGTGCCTGGAGTGGTCTGGGGAGAAGCACTGAAGCTTTCTTT,CAWSGLGRSTEAFF
NA,TRBJ1-1,few,TRBV29-1,TGCAGCGTCGGCCGCGGGAACACTGAAGCTTTCTTT,CSVGRGNTEAFF
NA,TRBJ2-1,few,TRBV7-2,TGTGCCAGCAGCCCCCACCGTACCCGCAATGAGCAGTTCTTC,CASSPHRTRNEQFF
NA,TRBJ1-2,NA,TRBV9,TGTGCCAGCAGCGACCCGGGGGGGGCAGAGGATGGCTACACCTTC,CASSDPGGAEDGYTF
TRBD2,TRBJ2-1,NA,TRBV7-2,TGTGCCAGCAGCGTCGGGACTAGCGGGAGTATCGACAATGAGCAGTTCTTC,CASSVGTSGSIDNEQFF
TRBD1,TRBJ2-4,NA,TRBV15,TGTGCCACCAGCAGAGGGAGCGGGACAGGGAAAAACATTCAGTACTTC,CATSRGSGTGKNIQYF
TRBD1,TRBJ2-3,few,TRBV7-9,TGTGCCAGCAGCCCGCTACAGGGGACAGATACGCAGTATTTT,CASSPLQGTDTQYF
TRBD2,TRBJ2-1,few,TRBV18,TGTGCCAGCTCACCACCGGCAGTAGCGGGGGGCAATGAGCAGTTCTTC,CASSPPAVAGGNEQFF
TRBD2,TRBJ2-1,few,TRBV4-3,TGCGCCAGCAGCCAAGATCTAGGGACTAGCGGGTACAATGAGCAGTTCTTC,CASSQDLGTSGYNEQFF
NA,TRBJ1-2,NA,TRBV6-5,TGTGCCAGCACCACCATAAAAACAGGGATTTACGCCTTC,CASTTIKTGIYAF
TRBD2,TRBJ2-3,few,TRBV9,TGTGCCAGCAGCGTTACTAGCGGAGGGGATACGCAGTATTTT,CASSVTSGGDTQYF
TRBD1,TRBJ1-4,NA,TRBV10-3,TGTGCCATCAGCCGCCAGGGGGGAACTAATGAAAAACTGTTTTTT,CAISRQGGTNEKLFF
NA,TRBJ2-3,few,TRBV7-8,TGTGCCAGCAGCTTACGACTAGTCGGCTCAGATACGCAGTATTTT,CASSLRLVGSDTQYF
TRBD1,TRBJ2-3,NA,TRBV28,TGTGCCAGCAACCCATCACCGGGACAGGGGGAAGATACGCAGTATTTT,CASNPSPGQGEDTQYF
TRBD1,TRBJ1-2,few,TRBV10-3,TGTGCCATCAGTGAGTCCACAGGGGGCCGTGGCTACACCTTC,CAISESTGGRGYTF
NA,TRBJ2-1,few,TRBV18,TGTGCCAGCTCACCTAGGGCCTCAACGAAGTCCTACAATGAGCAGTTCTTC,CASSPRASTKSYNEQFF
TRBD1,TRBJ2-1,NA,TRBV7-2,TGTGCCAGCAGCTCCTTCCAGGGGGCACAATACAATGAGCAGTTCTTC,CASSSFQGAQYNEQFF
TRBD1,TRBJ1-1,NA,TRBV29-1,TGCAGCGTTGAACTGGACAGGTACACTGAAGCTTTCTTT,CSVELDRYTEAFF
NA,TRBJ2-1,few,TRBV6-6,TGTGCCGGACGGACCGGCCGGTCCAATGAGCAGTTCTTC,CAGRTGRSNEQFF
NA,TRBJ2-7,NA,TRBV6-5,TGTGCCAGCAGTGGCTCGGGTTATCGCTACGAGCAGTACTTC,CASSGSGYRYEQYF
NA,TRBJ2-5,few,TRBV29-1,TGCAGCGTTGTAGGTGGGGCGGAGACCCAGTACTTC,CSVVGGAETQYF
TRBD2,TRBJ2-5,few,TRBV7-7,TGTGCTAGCAGCTTGGGACTAGCGGGAGAGACCCAGTACTTC,CASSLGLAGETQYF
NA,TRBJ2-5,few,TRBV4-3,TGCGCCAGCAGCCAAGAGTTGGCGGGGTTTCAGGAGACCCAGTACTTC,CASSQELAGFQETQYF
NA,TRBJ1-5,few,TRBV7-2,TGTGCCAGCAGCTTAACGCCAAGCAATCAGCCCCAGCATTTT,CASSLTPSNQPQHF
NA,TRBJ2-7,few,TRBV4-3,TGCGCCAGCAGCCAAGGCAGGATCCCCTACGAGCAGTACTTC,CASSQGRIPYEQYF
NA,TRBJ2-1,few,TRBV7-8,TGTGCCAGCAGCCTTCGACTAGTTACGACCAATGAGCAGTTCTTC,CASSLRLVTTNEQFF
NA,TRBJ2-1,NA,TRBV4-3,TGCGCCAGCAGCCAAGCGGGTGAGCAGTTCTTC,CASSQAGEQFF
TRBD1,TRBJ2-3,NA,TRBV7-3,TGTGCCAGCAGCCCAGGGGGCAAGGGAACAGATACGCAGTATTTT,CASSPGGKGTDTQYF
TRBD1,TRBJ1-5,few,TRBV7-2,TGTGCCAGCAGCCAACAGGGGTGGGATCAGCCCCAGCATTTT,CASSQQGWDQPQHF
NA,TRBJ1-2,few,TRBV4-3,TGCGCCAGCAGCCAAGATAGGGCAGGGCGTCGGAACTATGGCTACACCTTC,CASSQDRAGRRNYGYTF
NA,TRBJ2-5,NA,TRBV7-2,TGTGCCAGCAGCCTTACGGGGCACCAAGAGACCCAGTACTTC,CASSLTGHQETQYF
TRBD1,TRBJ2-3,few,TRBV28,TGTGCCATCCTGGGACAGGGAACAGATACGCAGTATTTT,CAILGQGTDTQYF